The clone carrying this T cell receptor beta chain was found a few times. Its specificity is unknown. Template switching added a universal primer site; cDNA carried unique molecular identifiers. One entry per CDR3 protein, called by TCRdb with MiXCR from the 5' RACE reads. The data show just over 450,000 distinct CDR3 sequences, 13% to 15% seen once. This specimen comes from a study of identical twins. Whole-study findings and limits: Beta out-of-frame sequences showed weaker excess sharing between twins. Carriage of fewer insertions was seen in abundant cord blood beta clonotypes, whereas memory repertoires showed none. Its conclusions, products of cross-sectional statistical analysis, did not come from following the same donors.

The sample was also reused in another study, on yellow fever vaccine responses in identical twins.

The sequencing input was CD4+ T cells sorted from blood. The TCR comes from a woman aged 18-29 years in good health.

CDR3 sequence: CASQTGTGSNEQYF. Here the CDR3 DNA reads TGTGCCAGCCAGACCGGGACAGGGAGCAACGAGCAGTACTTC. J is TRBJ2-7 and V is TRBV7-9; TRBD1 matches at 9 bases. J lost 5 bases, V lost 8 bases, and 10 bases had no gene match. Germline values: CDR1 SEHNR, CDR2 FQNEAQ (reference sequence). The CDR3 has 14 amino acids. The full variable domain, in which reference TRBV7-9 and TRBJ2-7 provide the parts outside the CDR3, is DTGVSQNPRHKITKRGQNVTFRCDPISEHNRLYWYRQTLGQGPEFLTYFQNEAQLEKSRLLSDRFSAERPKGSFSTLEIQRTEQGDSAMYLCASQTGTGSNEQYFGPGTRLTVT.